This entry lists 8 T cell receptor beta chains sequenced from one sample in a study of cytomegalovirus exposure and HLA in healthy donors. PCR used 60 Vbeta primers and 13 Jbeta primers. Produced via immunoSEQ multiplex PCR; TCRdb's table is partial and in-frame only. This sample has some 170,000 clones, with around 85% found just once. The specimen sequenced was PBMCs. All receptors derive from a woman in her twenties or thirties in good health and CMV-seronegative.

This chain connects TRBV6-1 to TRBJ2-3; a possible D gene is TRBD1 (5 bases). Per the germline V gene, CDR1 is MNHNS and CDR2 is SASEGT. V lost 8 bases and J 0 bases, leaving 12 bases between the germline ends. The CDR3 covers 14 residues. The DNA of the CDR3 is TGTGCCAGCCAGGGTATGCATAGCACAGATACGCAGTATTTT. It specifies CASQGMHSTDTQYF.

The rearrangement joins TRBV2 to TRBJ2-7; weak D call: TRBD1 (6 bases). Trimming took off 4 bases at V and 5 bases at J, with 15 bases between the two ends. Germline V gene sequence: CDR1 SNHLY, CDR2 FYNNEI. The CDR3 is 14 amino acids. The CDR3 DNA reads TGTGCCAGCAGTGCCGGCAGGGGAATCGACGAGCAGTACTTC. This translates into CASSAGRGIDEQYF.

This sequence joins TRBV10-3 and TRBJ2-7, with 10 bases that match TRBD2. V lost 4 bases, J lost 7 bases, and 7 bases stayed unmatched. Germline V lookup: CDR1 ENHRY, CDR2 SYGVKD. This CDR3 is 14 amino acids long. The CDR3 loop reads CAISASGGREEQYF. As DNA, the CDR3 is TGTGCCATCAGTGCTAGCGGGGGTAGAGAGGAGCAGTACTTC.

This clone was seen only a few times. The CDR3 region has the DNA TGTGCCAGCAGCTTGAACACGATCTCTGGGGCCAACGTCCTGACTTTC. It specifies CASSLNTISGANVLTF. The chain employs TRBV5-6 and TRBJ2-6; D not resolved. V was clipped by 1 base and J by 0 bases, with 8 bases between them. This CDR3 is built from 16 residues. The V gene's germline CDR1 is SGHDT and CDR2 YYEEEE. The variable domain in full, with the rest retrieved from reference TRBV5-6 and TRBJ2-6, is DAGVTQSPTHLIKTRGQQVTLRCSPKSGHDTVSWYQQALGQGPQFIFQYYEEEERQRGNFPDRFSGHQFPNYSSELNVNALLLGDSALYLCASSLNTISGANVLTFGAGSRLTVL.

This clone was counted once. This chain connects TRBV9 to TRBJ1-3, with unresolved D. CDR1 and CDR2 (germline): SGDLS, YYNGEE. Trimming cost V 1 base and J 1 base, with 6 bases left between them. CDR3 length equals 14 residues. The CDR3 loop is CASSVSGSGNTIYF. The CDR3 bases are TGTGCCAGCAGCGTATCAGGATCTGGAAACACCATATATTTT.

The genes are TRBV2 and TRBJ1-1, with D possibly matching TRBD1 (5 bases). V lost 0 bases, J lost 11 bases, and 19 bases lay in between. This CDR3 is 15 amino acids long. The germline V gene encodes CDR1 SNHLY and CDR2 FYNNEI. CDR3 loop: CASSEALRVGGTAFF. CDR3 coding DNA: TGTGCCAGCAGTGAAGCGCTTCGCGTGGGAGGGACCGCTTTCTTT.

The V call is TRBV15, the J call TRBJ2-5, with D maybe TRBD1 (6 bases). V lost 1 base to trimming and J lost 1 base, with 13 bases between them. Looked up from germline, CDR1 is LNHNV and CDR2 is YYDKDF (reference sequence). The CDR3 is 16 residues long. Here the CDR3 DNA reads TGTGCCACCAGCAGAGCTTCGACAGGACCCCAAGAGACCCAGTACTTC. As protein: CATSRASTGPQETQYF.

There are a few counts of this clone. The genes are TRBV27 and TRBJ2-5; the match to TRBD1 covers 10 bases. With the DNA end fitting TRBJ2-7 better, the J assignment may be wrong. Germline CDR1 MNHEY, CDR2 SMNVEV (reference sequence). The CDR3 is 16 residues long. The CDR3 is CASSPHQGTGVYEQYF. The CDR3 DNA reads TGTGCCAGCAGTCCCCACCAAGGGACAGGGGTCTACGAGCAGTACTTC.